A single T cell receptor beta chain is shown here with its context. These data belong to a study of neoadjuvant anti-PD-1 for oral cavity cancer. PBMC libraries mostly used around 500 ng of input genomic DNA, with six replicates per sample. Sequenced by immunoSEQ multiplex PCR; TCRdb stores in-frame clones only, minus some. This sample yields 9,600 or so clones, of which approximately 68% are seen a single time; around 4% belongs to the top ten. Time point meaning: after neoadjuvant nivolumab, at surgical resection. The CDR3 runs to 15 residues. Germline V gene data show CDR1 as SGHVS and CDR2 as FQNEAQ. V lost 5 bases and J lost 4, with 17 bases in between.

This material consisted of PBMCs, taken after nivolumab (anti-PD-1) treatment. The origin of this receptor is a person aged 35 to 85 with oral cavity squamous cell carcinoma. The rearrangement links TRBV7-8 to TRBJ2-5; D perhaps matches TRBD1 (7 bases). The CDR3 sequence: CASSPPQGRGETQYF. The CDR3 bases are TGTGCCAGCAGCCCACCACAGGGGCGGGGAGAGACCCAGTACTTC.